This T cell receptor (beta chain) was identified during a study of cytomegalovirus exposure and HLA in healthy donors. General study results and limits: The study dropped some indistinguishable V segments, TRBV6-2 and TRBV6-3 among them.

The PCR ran on 60 Vbeta and 13 Jbeta primers. Sequenced by immunoSEQ multiplex PCR; TCRdb stores in-frame clones only, minus some. The sample has some 150,000 clones, more than 70% seen once; the top ten hold 3.3%. Germline-derived CDR1 and CDR2 are MDHEN and SYDVKM. This CDR3 is 17 amino acids long. Trimming stripped 3 bases from V and 1 base from J, with 16 bases between. Turning to this clone: Its antigen is currently unknown.

Sequenced input: PBMCs. The chain joins TRBV28 to TRBJ1-3; TRBD1 might be the D (6 bases). The receptor was isolated from a middle-aged man in good health and CMV-seronegative. For the CDR3, the DNA is TGTGCCAGCAGTTTCAGGGGACGGTCTCCATCTGGAAACACCATATATTTT. Its translation: CASSFRGRSPSGNTIYF.